This T cell receptor (beta chain) was found in a study of T-cell memory formation after mild COVID-19 (dated by TCRdb to about 2021). Context from the whole study: TCR sequence clusters from the two donors were found to be largely donor specific. Longitudinal TCRalpha and TCRbeta repertoire sequencing tracked T-cell clones expanding and contracting after mild COVID-19 in two donors. Two young, previously healthy adult volunteers made up the cohort, one male and one female. General conclusions and limits of the study: Only two mild cases were covered by the study, and larger cohorts that include severe cases with pre-infection samples were considered necessary. SARS-CoV-2 specificity was not confirmed for the second-wave clones peaking on day 37. Balanced CD4/CD8 phenotypes were observed for clones contracting from day 15 to 85, whereas a bias towards CD4+ was observed for a second wave of clones expanding from day 15 to 37. Contracting CD4+ clones appeared mostly in the CM and EM memory subsets, whereas CD8+ clones were enriched in EMRA. Some responding clones were found in pre-infection memory, which suggests that pre-existing cross-reactive memory T cells took part in the SARS-CoV-2 response.

This clonotype was counted many times. No antigen is known for it. Base qualities are not provided; no much larger clone lies one nucleotide away. Ficoll-Paque density gradient centrifugation was used to isolate PBMCs. TCRdb names Illumina NovaSeq 6000 as the instrument used. Using 5'RACE with constant-segment primers, TCRalpha and TCRbeta cDNA libraries were constructed, with sample barcodes and unique molecular identifiers added in the process. RNA was extracted from every sample with Trizol reagent. Library amplification was performed in two PCR steps, and a second sample barcode and Illumina TruSeq adapters were introduced in the second step. The libraries were sequenced on an Illumina NovaSeq using 2 x 150 bp paired-end reads. Processing in the source paper ran as follows. The reads were demultiplexed and collapsed into UMI-guided consensus sequences using migec v1.2.7. Using mixcr v2.1.11, the UMI consensuses were aligned to TRA and TRB V and J templates and assembled into clonotypes. Clonotypes were classified as expanded or contracted when called significant by both edgeR and NoisET, with noise models trained on biological replicates. For edgeR calls, the cutoffs were a false discovery rate-adjusted p below 0.01 and a log2 fold-change threshold of 1. PCA with hierarchical clustering of max-normalized trajectories of the 1000 most abundant clonotypes was used as exploratory dynamics analysis. The CD4 or CD8 phenotype of responding clones was assigned using the separately sequenced CD4+ and CD8+ repertoires. In TCRdb, the public reads were trimmed at Q25 with fastp and aligned with MiXCR, with productive beta chains retained. Each entry merges the rows of one CDR3 protein and shows their most common DNA and genes. These V and J calls derive from TCRdb rather than the authors' analysis. The sample data list tens of thousands of distinct CDR3 sequences, and over 20% of these were observed just once. Of the sample, more than 1.5% is held by the ten largest clones.

The CDR3 sequence holds 14 residues, the cysteine and phenylalanine included. Of all the DNA, just the CDR3 is kept, 42 bases in frame from base 1. V lost 8 bases and J lost 3 bases, and the count of bases not matched to a germline gene is 6. Taken from the germline V gene (reference sequence), the CDR1 and CDR2 loops are SEHNR and FQNEAQ. The sample comprised PBMCs or a T cell subset sorted from them (not recorded which). Rearrangement joined TRBV7-9 to TRBJ2-4; TRBD2 fits 8 bases in the junction. This TCR derives from an adult who had mild COVID-19 (a few samples of this study predate the infection). The sample titles of this study are shuffled in the database, so cell type and time point are left out. The CDR3 reads CASRGGQGKNIQYF. In nucleotide form, the sequence is TGTGCCAGCCGCGGGGGGCAGGGCAAAAACATTCAGTACTTC.